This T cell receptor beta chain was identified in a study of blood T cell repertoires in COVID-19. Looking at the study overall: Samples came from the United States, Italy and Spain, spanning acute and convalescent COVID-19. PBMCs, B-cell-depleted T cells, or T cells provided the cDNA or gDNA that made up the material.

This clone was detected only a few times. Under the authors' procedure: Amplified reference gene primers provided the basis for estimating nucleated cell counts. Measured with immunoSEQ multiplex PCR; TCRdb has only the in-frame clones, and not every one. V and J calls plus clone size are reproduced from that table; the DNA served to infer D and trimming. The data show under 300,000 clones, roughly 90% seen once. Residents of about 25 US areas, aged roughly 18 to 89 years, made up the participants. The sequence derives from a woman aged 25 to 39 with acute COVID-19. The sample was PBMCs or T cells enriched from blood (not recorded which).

In nucleotides, the CDR3 is TGTGCCAGCAGCCTCGGGACTAGTTCCTACAATGAGCAGTTCTTC. Its protein is CASSLGTSSYNEQFF. J is TRBJ2-1 and V is TRBV11-2; 8 bases line up with TRBD2. With 5 bases clipped from V and 1 base from J, the junction kept 4 bases outside the gene matches. Per the germline V gene, CDR1 is SGHAT and CDR2 is FQNNGV. This CDR3 region has 15 residues.